This is a list of T cell receptor beta chains from one sample in a study of cytomegalovirus exposure and HLA in healthy donors. Only in-frame clones appear in the TCRdb table, and some are missing; sequencing was by immunoSEQ multiplex PCR. Of about 180,000 clones listed, around 80% are singletons. The material sequenced was PBMCs. These receptors all stem from a male donor in good health and CMV-seronegative. CDR3s include the opening cysteine and the closing phenylalanine or tryptophan. Fields, in order: J gene, D gene, clone size, V gene, CDR3 DNA, CDR3 protein. The D gene is left open where the match is weak. Size values are once, few and many counts, or a class for expanded clones, and some rows have none.

TRBJ1-4	-	-	TRBV25-1	TGTGCCAGCAGTGCCTGGGGCAGTTTAGGAAAACTGTTTTTT	CASSAWGSLGKLFF
TRBJ2-7	TRBD1	-	TRBV27	TGTGCCAGCAGTCCTCCCTCGACAGGGGGCTACGAGCAGTACTTC	CASSPPSTGGYEQYF
TRBJ2-5	-	-	TRBV5-1	TGCGCCAGCACGGGTGGGGAGACCCAGTACTTC	CASTGGETQYF
TRBJ1-2	-	-	TRBV5-1	TGCGCCAGCAGCGCCGTAGGGGACTTGGACGGCTACACCTTC	CASSAVGDLDGYTF
TRBJ2-2	-	-	TRBV4-2	TGTGCCAGCAGCCAAGCCTCGGGAGTCACCGGGGAGCTGTTTTTT	CASSQASGVTGELFF
TRBJ1-6	-	-	TRBV10-2	TGCGCCAGCGAAGCAGGCCCCTATAATTCACCCCTCCACTTT	CASEAGPYNSPLHF
TRBJ2-1	-	-	TRBV19	TGTGCCAGTAGTCTAGACCCCGTCAATGAGCAGTTCTTC	CASSLDPVNEQFF
TRBJ1-1	-	once	TRBV11-2	TGTGCCAGCAGCCCCCCCGGGGGCACTGAAGCTTTCTTT	CASSPPGGTEAFF
TRBJ2-3	TRBD2	-	TRBV2	TGTGCCAGCAGTGATTGGACTAGCGGGAGGGAAGATACGCAGTATTTT	CASSDWTSGREDTQYF
TRBJ1-5	TRBD1	once	TRBV27	TGTGCCAGCAGTTTCCTTGGACAGGGCTTAGTTCAGCCCCAGCATTTT	CASSFLGQGLVQPQHF
TRBJ2-7	TRBD1	-	TRBV2	TGTGCCAGCTGGACAGGGTACTCCTTTGAGCAGTACTTC	CASWTGYSFEQYF
TRBJ2-5	TRBD2	-	TRBV10-3	TGTGCCATCAGTGAGCCAGGACTAGCGGTGGTCCGGGAGACCCAGTACTTC	CAISEPGLAVVRETQYF
TRBJ1-4	TRBD1	-	TRBV5-1	TGCGCCAGCAGCCAAGGACAGGCCAGAGAAAAACTGTTTTTT	CASSQGQAREKLFF
TRBJ2-7	-	few	TRBV19	TGTGCCAGTAGTATAACAACACGACGTAGCCGAATCTACGAGCAGTACTTC	CASSITTRRSRIYEQYF
TRBJ1-5	-	-	TRBV6-6	TGTGCCAGCAGAGATGGCACAGGCAGCAATCAGCCCCAGCATTTT	CASRDGTGSNQPQHF
TRBJ2-7	TRBD2	-	TRBV30	TGTGCCTGGAGTCTCGGGGGGAGCTACGAGCAGTACTTC	CAWSLGGSYEQYF
TRBJ2-3	-	-	TRBV18	TGTGCCAGCTCACCACAACTTGGGGGCTTGGCAGATACGCAGTATTTT	CASSPQLGGLADTQYF
TRBJ2-5	-	-	TRBV4-1	TGCGCCAGCAGCCTAACGGGACTCTTTCAAGAGACCCAGTACTTC	CASSLTGLFQETQYF
TRBJ1-4	-	-	TRBV4-3	TGCGCCAGCAGCCAAGACCTCTCACGGAGTAGTGAAAAACTGTTTTTT	CASSQDLSRSSEKLFF
TRBJ2-3	-	-	TRBV9	TGTGCCAGCAGCGCCGTAGGAGGGGCCGATACGCAGTATTTT	CASSAVGGADTQYF
TRBJ2-7	-	-	TRBV19	TGTGCCAGTAGTTACAACAGGGGCCCCAGGAGCGGGCAGCAGTACTTC	CASSYNRGPRSGQQYF
TRBJ2-5	-	-	TRBV5-6	TGTGCCAGCAGCTTTGAGGCGAGGGAGACCCAGTACTTC	CASSFEARETQYF
TRBJ2-3	TRBD2	-	TRBV5-1	TGCGCCAGCAGCTTGGTTGGGACTAGCGGACCCACAGATACGCAGTATTTT	CASSLVGTSGPTDTQYF
TRBJ2-2	TRBD1	-	TRBV9	TGTGCCAGCAGTGGGGGGACAGGGGGCTGGAACACCGGGGAGCTGTTTTTT	CASSGGTGGWNTGELFF
TRBJ2-2	-	-	TRBV5-4	TGTGCCAGCAGCTTGGCCGAATGGGGCGGCCGTACCGGGGAGCTGTTTTTT	CASSLAEWGGRTGELFF
TRBJ1-1	-	-	TRBV7-3	TGTGCCAGCAGCCGTGCCGGGGGGGGCAGTGAAGCTTTCTTT	CASSRAGGGSEAFF
TRBJ1-2	TRBD1	-	TRBV9	TGTGCCAGCAGCGCGGTCCGGGACAGGGGGCCTAGTGACTATGGCTACACCTTC	CASSAVRDRGPSDYGYTF
TRBJ2-3	-	-	TRBV6-5	TGTGCCAGCAGTCAAACTAGCTTCTTGGATACGCAGTATTTT	CASSQTSFLDTQYF
TRBJ2-3	-	once	TRBV25-1	TGTGCCAGCAGTGGAACAATAAGATATCCCCCCGATACGCAGTATTTT	CASSGTIRYPPDTQYF
TRBJ1-2	-	-	TRBV6-6	TGTGCCAGCAGTTACTCTGGACGGGGGGTGAACTATGGCTACACCTTC	CASSYSGRGVNYGYTF
TRBJ2-7	-	-	TRBV7-7	TGTGCTAGCAGCTTCGGGGGAGTTCGTTCCGAGCAGTACTTC	CASSFGGVRSEQYF
TRBJ2-7	TRBD1	-	TRBV19	TGTGCCAGTAGGGGGACAGCCTCCTACGAGCAGTACTTC	CASRGTASYEQYF
TRBJ2-1	-	-	TRBV27	TGTGCCAGCAGTCGTGCCTATCCCGGGAGTGGGAATGAGCAGTTCTTC	CASSRAYPGSGNEQFF
TRBJ2-4	TRBD1	few	TRBV27	TGTGCCAGCAGTCTATACAGGGGCAAAAACATTCAGTACTTC	CASSLYRGKNIQYF
TRBJ1-2	-	-	TRBV28	TGTGCCAGCAGCGTACCTTTGAGGAGATTGAACTATGGCTACACCTTC	CASSVPLRRLNYGYTF